One TCR beta chain is described in this entry. TCRdb redid the calling of the RT-PCR reads with MiXCR, one entry per CDR3 protein. The table records 550,000 to 750,000 distinct CDR3 sequences, approximately 15% of them present only once. This CDR3 comprises 13 residues. Trimming shortened V by 2 bases and J by 8 bases, and 7 bases separated the two germline ends. Germline V gene data show CDR1 as KGHSH and CDR2 as LQKENI. The receptor's source is a female donor in good health, serving as a healthy control. This chain uses TRBV18 with TRBJ1-6; D is unclear. The source material was memory CD4+ T cells from blood. For the CDR3, the DNA is TGTGCCAGCTCACCAAATGAGGATTCACCCCTCCACTTT. It codes for CASSPNEDSPLHF.